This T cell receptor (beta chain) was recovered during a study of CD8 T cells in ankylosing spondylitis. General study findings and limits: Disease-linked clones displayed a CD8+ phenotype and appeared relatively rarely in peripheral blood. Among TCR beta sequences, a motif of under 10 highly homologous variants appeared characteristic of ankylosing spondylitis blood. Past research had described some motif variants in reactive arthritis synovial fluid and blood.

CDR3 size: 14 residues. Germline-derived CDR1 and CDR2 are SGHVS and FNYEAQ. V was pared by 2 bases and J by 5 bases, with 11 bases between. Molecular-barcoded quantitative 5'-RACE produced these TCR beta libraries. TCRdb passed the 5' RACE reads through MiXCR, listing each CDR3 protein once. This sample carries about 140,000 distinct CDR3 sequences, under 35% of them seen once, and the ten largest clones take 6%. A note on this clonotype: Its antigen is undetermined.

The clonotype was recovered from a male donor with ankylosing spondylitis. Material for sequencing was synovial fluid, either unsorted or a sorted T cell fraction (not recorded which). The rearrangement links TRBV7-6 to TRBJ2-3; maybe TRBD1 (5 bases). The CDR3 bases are TGTGCCAGCAGCTTAAGGGGCGGAGAAGATACGCAGTATTTT. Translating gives CASSLRGGEDTQYF.